The rows below give T cell receptor beta chains drawn from one sample of a study of blood T cell repertoires in COVID-19. Using immunoSEQ multiplex PCR, the repertoire was profiled, and TCRdb retains in-frame clones only, with some absent. Among about 230,000 clones listed, around four fifths were seen once. The specimen was peripheral blood. The receptors were gathered from a woman aged 70-85 years with active or convalescent COVID-19. The conserved cysteine and the conserved F or W are not part of the CDR3 here.

V	length	J	CDR3
TRBV19	12	TRBJ2-7	ASSGGRGAYEQY
TRBV19	12	TRBJ2-7	ASSVGTAYYEQY
TRBV5-4	11	TRBJ2-5	ASSVIGQETQY
TRBV7-2	13	TRBJ2-7	ASSSYRDRFNEQY
TRBV5-4	13	TRBJ2-7	ASSSLTGGGYEQY
TRBV7-2	13	TRBJ2-1	ASSSRTSDHNEQF
TRBV6-2/TRBV6-3	11	TRBJ2-7	ASSGYRVDEQY
TRBV3-1/TRBV3-2	10	TRBJ1-2	ASSLDQRGYT
TRBV5-1	13	TRBJ2-5	ASSRLAGVRETQY
TRBV18	15	TRBJ1-6	ASSPRAGSSANSPLH
TRBV27	12	TRBJ2-7	ASSLSGPPYEQY
TRBV5-4	14	TRBJ1-1	ASSAWTGAMNTEAF
TRBV30	9	TRBJ1-3	AWSQGNTIY
TRBV7-2	14	TRBJ2-2	ASSLGDRGLAGELF
TRBV3-1/TRBV3-2	13	TRBJ2-7	ASSPRLAESYEQY
TRBV19	15	TRBJ2-3	ASSIRFGGAETDTQY
TRBV5-1	14	TRBJ2-3	ASSLGGLASTDTQY
TRBV6-5	12	TRBJ1-2	ASSPAASNYGYT
TRBV11-2	13	TRBJ2-5	ASSFPGQGAQTQY
TRBV18	14	TRBJ2-1	ASSLSTSAEGNEQF
TRBV7-8	15	TRBJ1-6	ASSLAGQGAGYSPLH
TRBV6-1	18	TRBJ2-1	ASSEAPSGLAGLSYNEQF
TRBV11-3	17	TRBJ1-1	ASSKPRDRRLGENTEAF
TRBV5-4	13	TRBJ2-5	ASSLVRGDGETQY
TRBV7-8	12	TRBJ2-1	ASTLRGRSNEQF
TRBV6-5	14	TRBJ2-1	ASSSSGGHSYNEQF
TRBV11-2	15	TRBJ2-3	ASSLVASGRSTDTQY
TRBV28	12	TRBJ1-6	ASSLRQGDSPLH
TRBV4-3	11	TRBJ1-4	ASSQDNNEKLF
TRBV5-1	12	TRBJ2-5	ATRRDSQQETQY
TRBV5-1	12	TRBJ1-1	ASRAVGGNTEAF
TRBV28	12	TRBJ1-2	ASSSATGYYGYT
TRBV25-1	13	TRBJ2-7	ASSVGTSGTTEQY
TRBV2	13	TRBJ1-2	ASSDVIRGDYGYT
TRBV10-3	10	TRBJ2-7	ATTGSSYEQY